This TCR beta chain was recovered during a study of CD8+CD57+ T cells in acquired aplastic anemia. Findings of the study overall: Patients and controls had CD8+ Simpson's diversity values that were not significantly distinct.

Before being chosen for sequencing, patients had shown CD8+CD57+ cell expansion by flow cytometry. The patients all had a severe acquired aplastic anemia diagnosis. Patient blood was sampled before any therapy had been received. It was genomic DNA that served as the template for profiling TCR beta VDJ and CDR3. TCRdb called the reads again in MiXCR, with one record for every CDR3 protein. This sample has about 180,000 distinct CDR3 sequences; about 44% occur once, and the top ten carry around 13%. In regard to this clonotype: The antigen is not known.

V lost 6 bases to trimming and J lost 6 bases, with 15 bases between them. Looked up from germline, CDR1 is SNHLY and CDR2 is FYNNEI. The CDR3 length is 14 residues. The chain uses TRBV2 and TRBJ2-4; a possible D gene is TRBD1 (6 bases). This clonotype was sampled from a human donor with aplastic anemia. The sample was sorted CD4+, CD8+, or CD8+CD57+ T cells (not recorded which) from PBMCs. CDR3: CASRDRQSINIQYF. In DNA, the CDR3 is TGTGCCAGCAGGGACAGACAGTCCATAAACATTCAGTACTTC.